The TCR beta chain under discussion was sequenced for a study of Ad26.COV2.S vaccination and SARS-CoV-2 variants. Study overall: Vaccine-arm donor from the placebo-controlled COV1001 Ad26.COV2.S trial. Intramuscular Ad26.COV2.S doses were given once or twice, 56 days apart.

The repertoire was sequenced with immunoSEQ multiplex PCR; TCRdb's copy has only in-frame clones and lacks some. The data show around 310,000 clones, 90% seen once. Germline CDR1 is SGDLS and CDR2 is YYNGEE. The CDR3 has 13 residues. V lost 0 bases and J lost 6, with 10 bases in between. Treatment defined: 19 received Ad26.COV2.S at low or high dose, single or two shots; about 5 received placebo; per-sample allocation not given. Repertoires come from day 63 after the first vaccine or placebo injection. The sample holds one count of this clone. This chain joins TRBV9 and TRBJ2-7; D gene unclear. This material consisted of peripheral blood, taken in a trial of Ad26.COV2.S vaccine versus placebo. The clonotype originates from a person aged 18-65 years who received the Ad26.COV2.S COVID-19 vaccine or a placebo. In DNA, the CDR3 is TGTGCCAGCAGCGTAGATGGGGTCGGCGAGCAGTACTTC. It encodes CASSVDGVGEQYF. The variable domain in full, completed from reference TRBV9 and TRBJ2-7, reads DSGVTQTPKHLITATGQRVTLRCSPRSGDLSVYWYQQSLDQGLQFLIQYYNGEERAKGNILERFSAQQFPDLHSELNLSSLELGDSALYFCASSVDGVGEQYFGPGTRLTVT.